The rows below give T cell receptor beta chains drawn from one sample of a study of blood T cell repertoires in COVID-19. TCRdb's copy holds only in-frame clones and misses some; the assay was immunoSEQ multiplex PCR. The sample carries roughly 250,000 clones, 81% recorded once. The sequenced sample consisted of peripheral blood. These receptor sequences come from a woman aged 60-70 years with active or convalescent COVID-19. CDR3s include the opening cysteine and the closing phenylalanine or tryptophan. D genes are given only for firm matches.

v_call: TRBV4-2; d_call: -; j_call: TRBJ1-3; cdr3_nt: TGTGCCAGCAGCCAAGAGGCCTCTGGAAACACCATATATTTT; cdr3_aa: CASSQEASGNTIYF
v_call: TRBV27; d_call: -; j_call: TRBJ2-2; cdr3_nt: TGTGCCAGCAGTTTATCGAGGGCCACCGGGGAGCTGTTTTTT; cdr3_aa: CASSLSRATGELFF
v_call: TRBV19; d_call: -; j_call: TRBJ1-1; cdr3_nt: TGTGCCAGTAAGTCATTGGGGAGCGGGACGGCCCGTGAAGCTTTCTTT; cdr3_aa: CASKSLGSGTAREAFF
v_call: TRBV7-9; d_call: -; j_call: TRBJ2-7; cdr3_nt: TGTGCCAGCAGCCCCTCTGCGGGGTTCTCCTACGAGCAGTACTTC; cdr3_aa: CASSPSAGFSYEQYF
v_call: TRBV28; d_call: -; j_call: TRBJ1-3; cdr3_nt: TGTGCCAGCAGTTTCGCGGGCTCTGGAAACACCATATATTTT; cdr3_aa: CASSFAGSGNTIYF
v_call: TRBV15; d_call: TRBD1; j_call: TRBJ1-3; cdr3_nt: TGTGCCACCAGCGGCCAAGACAGGGAATTCGACAACACCATATATTTT; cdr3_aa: CATSGQDREFDNTIYF
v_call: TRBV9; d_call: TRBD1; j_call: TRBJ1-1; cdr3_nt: TGTGCCAGCAGCGTAGCCGGGACAGGGGACACTGAAGCTTTCTTT; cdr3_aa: CASSVAGTGDTEAFF
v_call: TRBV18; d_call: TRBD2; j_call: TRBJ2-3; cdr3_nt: TGTGCCAGCTCACCAGGCGGGACTAGCGGGGGGAAAACAGATACGCAGTATTTT; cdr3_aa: CASSPGGTSGGKTDTQYF
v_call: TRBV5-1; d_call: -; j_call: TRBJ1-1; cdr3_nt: TGCGCCAGCAGGACAGGGAACACTGAAGCTTTCTTT; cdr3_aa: CASRTGNTEAFF
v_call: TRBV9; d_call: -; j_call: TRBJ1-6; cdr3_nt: TGTGCCAGCAGCCTTGGACAGCCTAATTCACCCCTCCACTTT; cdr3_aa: CASSLGQPNSPLHF
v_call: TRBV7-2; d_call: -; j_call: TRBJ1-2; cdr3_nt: TGTGCCAGCAGCTTAGAGTATGGGCAGGGGAAGGGCTACACCTTC; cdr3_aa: CASSLEYGQGKGYTF
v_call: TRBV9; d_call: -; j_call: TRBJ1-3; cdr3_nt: TGTGCCAGCAGCGTAGGGGAGGGTACTGGAAACACCATATATTTT; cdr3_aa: CASSVGEGTGNTIYF
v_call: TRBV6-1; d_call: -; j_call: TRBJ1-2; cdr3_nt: TGTGCCAGCAGTGAAAGTACCTCCCAGCGGGGCTACACCTTC; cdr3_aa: CASSESTSQRGYTF
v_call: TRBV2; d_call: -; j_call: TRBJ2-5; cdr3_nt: TGTGCCAGCAGTGAGCCCCTTTGGGGGGGCGGGGAGACCCAGTACTTC; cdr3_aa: CASSEPLWGGGETQYF
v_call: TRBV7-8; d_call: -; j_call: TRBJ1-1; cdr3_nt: TGTGCCAGCAGCTTATCGGGGATAAACACTGAAGCTTTCTTT; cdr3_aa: CASSLSGINTEAFF
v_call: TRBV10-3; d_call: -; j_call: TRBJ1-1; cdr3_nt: TGTGCCCTTTCGAGCGGGAATACTGAAGCTTTCTTT; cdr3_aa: CALSSGNTEAFF